This T cell receptor (beta chain) was sequenced in a study of cytomegalovirus exposure and HLA in healthy donors. PCR employed 60 Vbeta and 13 Jbeta primers. Authors' data handling: Roughly 11 million of the roughly 77 million unique TCR beta chains counted in a later analysis were shared. Clones were read by immunoSEQ multiplex PCR, and TCRdb kept only the in-frame ones, dropping some. V and J calls and clone size are as listed in that table; D and trimming were resolved from the DNA. The sample shows under 150,000 clones, roughly 82% of them seen only once. Trimming removed 5 bases at V and 1 base at J, with 14 bases between. The CDR3 runs to 15 residues. Germline-derived CDR1 and CDR2 are SEHNR and FQNEAQ (reference sequence). This clone was observed once. Its target is not known. Whole-study results and caveats: Most observed TCR sequences were rare, whereas some public TCRs were detected in many donors. When analyzed later, a missense DCLRE1C variant was found to be linked to TCR beta V- and J-gene trimming.

Sample: PBMCs. This chain links TRBV7-9 with TRBJ1-1, with D unresolved. The receptor was derived from a boy aged 5-17 years in good health and CMV-seronegative. The CDR3 DNA follows: TGTGCCAGCAGCCTCTCTGAGCCCTCGAACACTGAAGCTTTCTTT. Translation: CASSLSEPSNTEAFF.